One and the same sample provided the 24 T cell receptor beta chains below, sequenced in a study of blood T cell repertoires in COVID-19. TCRdb's table, derived via immunoSEQ multiplex PCR, lists solely in-frame clones and lacks some. The data contain some 340,000 clones, around four fifths of them seen just once; the ten biggest clones take up 2.5% to 3.5%. Sequenced: peripheral blood. These receptors were taken from a man aged 25-45 years with active or convalescent COVID-19.

The CDR3 DNA sequence: TGTGCCAGCAGCCAAGAACCTGCAGCGGACGTGGGTGAGCAGTTCTTC. It translates to CASSQEPAADVGEQFF. The chain uses TRBV4-2 and TRBJ2-1; the D gene is possibly TRBD2 (5 bases). Germline V lookup: CDR1 LGHNA, CDR2 YNFKEQ. Trimming took off 0 bases at V and 9 bases at J, with 18 bases between the two ends. This CDR3 has 16 residues.

J is TRBJ1-4 and V is TRBV7-2; no clear D. This CDR3 spans 13 amino acids. Per germline, CDR1 SGHTA and CDR2 FQGNSA. The V end lost 4 bases, the J end lost 4 bases, and 7 bases lay between the germline ends. This CDR3 is CASSSGINEKLFF. Written as DNA, the CDR3 is TGTGCCAGCAGCTCGGGGATTAATGAAAAACTGTTTTTT.

This chain connects TRBV3-1 (or the pseudogene TRBV3-2) to TRBJ1-1; no clear D gene. Trimming cost V 4 bases and J 3 bases, with 9 bases left between them. Germline lookup yields CDR1 LGHDT and CDR2 YNNKEL (reference sequence). The CDR3 totals 13 residues. This chain's CDR3 is CASSPVGDTEAFF. The DNA of the CDR3 is TGTGCCAGCAGCCCCGTGGGAGACACTGAAGCTTTCTTT.

This chain connects TRBV30 to TRBJ1-6; a possible D gene is TRBD1 (5 bases). V was clipped by 4 bases and J by 6 bases, with 10 bases between them. Germline V lookup: CDR1 GTSNPN, CDR2 SVGIG (reference sequence). The CDR3 has 13 amino acids. CDR3 residues: CAWNADINSPLHF. For the CDR3, the DNA is TGTGCCTGGAACGCGGACATTAATTCACCCCTCCACTTT. The full variable domain, completed using reference TRBV30 and TRBJ1-6, is SQTIHQWPATLVQPVGSPLSLECTVEGTSNPNLYWYRQAAGRGLQLLFYSVGIGQISSEVPQNLSASRPQDRQFILSSKKLLLSDSGFYLCAWNADINSPLHFGNGTRLTVT.

CDR3 DNA sequence: TGTGCCAGCAGCTTAACTTCTGGCAATCAGCCCCAGCATTTT. Translating gives CASSLTSGNQPQHF. The rearrangement links TRBV7-2 to TRBJ1-5; D not certain. This CDR3 has 14 amino acids. Germline CDR1 SGHTA, CDR2 FQGNSA. Trimming shortened V by 2 bases and J by 2 bases, and 7 bases separated the two germline ends.

Only a few counts were recorded for this clone. The rearrangement links TRBV5-4 to TRBJ2-4; TRBD2 is a possible D gene (5 bases). The CDR3 length is 17 residues. Germline V CDR1 and CDR2: SGHNT, YYREEE (reference sequence). Trimming took 0 bases from V and 0 from J, leaving 13 bases between them. The CDR3 nucleotides are TGTGCCAGCAGCTTGGGAGGAGGCTGGCTAGCCAAAAACATTCAGTACTTC. Amino acids: CASSLGGGWLAKNIQYF.

The chain joins TRBV6-1 to TRBJ2-7; TRBD1 aligns across 7 bases. The V gene end was trimmed by 4 bases and the J gene end by 0 bases; junction bases not matched to a gene: 9. The CDR3 loop spans 16 amino acids. CDR1 is MNHNS, CDR2 SASEGT, per germline. The CDR3 protein is CASSALSWDSSYEQYF. CDR3 nucleotide sequence: TGTGCCAGCAGTGCTCTTAGTTGGGACAGCTCCTACGAGCAGTACTTC.

The rearrangement joins TRBV5-1 to TRBJ1-2; D is perhaps TRBD1 (6 bases). V was clipped by 3 bases and J by 8 bases, with 14 bases between them. The CDR3 spans 13 residues. Germline V CDR1 and CDR2: SGHRS, YFSETQ. The CDR3 nucleotides are TGCGCCAGCAGCTACAGGGAGGGAGGAGGCTACACCTTC. Residues: CASSYREGGGYTF. The complete variable domain, with remaining parts taken from reference TRBV5-1 and TRBJ1-2, reads KAGVTQTPRYLIKTRGQQVTLSCSPISGHRSVSWYQQTPGQGLQFLFEYFSETQRNKGNFPGRFSGRQFSNSRSEMNVSTLELGDSALYLCASSYREGGGYTFGSGTRLTVV.

The gene calls are TRBV6-5 and TRBJ2-7, with D perhaps matching TRBD2 (7 bases). Germline assignment: CDR1 MNHEY and CDR2 SVGAGI. The CDR3 spans 13 residues. The germline V and J ends were trimmed by 7 bases and 4 bases, with 14 bases remaining between them. The CDR3 here is CASKGGGVYEQYF. The CDR3 DNA reads TGTGCCAGCAAAGGGGGGGGAGTTTACGAGCAGTACTTC.

This clone has just one count. V usage is TRBV12-5 and J usage is TRBJ2-5; perhaps TRBD2 as D (5 bases). CDR1 is LGHNT, CDR2 FRNRAP, per germline. V was pared by 11 bases and J by 3 bases, with 16 bases between. The CDR3 runs to 13 residues. CDR3 sequence reads: CASSGRVKETQYF. The CDR3 DNA reads TGTGCTTCTTCGGGGAGAGTCAAAGAGACCCAGTACTTC.

This chain uses TRBV9 with TRBJ1-3; 7 bases match TRBD1. The CDR3 length is 16 residues. The J segment lost 0 bases and the V segment lost 3 bases, leaving 6 bases of the junction unmatched. The V gene's germline CDR1 is SGDLS and CDR2 YYNGEE. CDR3 loop: CASSEDRTHSGNTIYF. The DNA of the CDR3 is TGTGCCAGCAGCGAGGACAGGACCCACTCTGGAAACACCATATATTTT.

The chain carries TRBV28 and TRBJ1-1; no clear D. This CDR3 spans 13 amino acids. Trimming shortened V by 5 bases and J by 3 bases, and 10 bases separated the two germline ends. The germline V gene has CDR1 MDHEN and CDR2 SYDVKM. DNA for the CDR3: TGTGCCAGCAGTCAGAGTCGGGACACTGAAGCTTTCTTT. This gives the protein CASSQSRDTEAFF.

This clone was seen only a few times. A read error may account for a junction end that differs from germline. This chain links TRBV7-3 with TRBJ2-1; 11 bases fit TRBD2. The CDR3 loop spans 17 amino acids. Germline CDR1 and CDR2: SGHTA and FQGTGA. CDR3 DNA: TGTGCCAGCTCAGCTAGCGGGGGGTCGCTATCCTCCAATGAGCAGTTCTTC. Amino acids: CASSASGGSLSSNEQFF.

The chain has TRBV11-3 and TRBJ2-3, with TRBD2 matching over 12 bases. After removal of 5 bases from V and 0 bases from J, the junction contained 6 bases not matched to a gene. CDR1 is SGHNT, CDR2 YENEEA, per germline. This CDR3 is 17 amino acids long. CDR3 region: CASSPGLAGPSTDTQYF. The CDR3 coding sequence is TGTGCCAGCAGCCCGGGACTAGCGGGTCCTAGCACAGATACGCAGTATTTT.

The chain combines TRBV5-4 with TRBJ1-1, with 9 bases aligning to TRBD1. The CDR3 loop spans 14 amino acids. Per the germline V gene, CDR1 is SGHNT and CDR2 is YYREEE (reference sequence). The V gene end was trimmed by 2 bases and the J gene end by 10 bases; junction bases not matched to a gene: 9. The CDR3 region has the DNA TGTGCCAGCAGCTTTCAACAGGGGGCTGATGGAGCTTTCTTT. It codes for CASSFQQGADGAFF.

The chain is built from TRBV5-6 and TRBJ1-2; 7 bases map to TRBD1. The CDR3 has 14 amino acids. Germline V gene lookup returns CDR1 SGHDT and CDR2 YYEEEE. With 6 bases clipped from V and 4 bases from J, the junction kept 9 bases outside the gene matches. This chain's CDR3 is CASNRQAGGYGYTF. The CDR3 DNA reads as TGTGCCAGCAACCGACAGGCAGGGGGCTATGGCTACACCTTC.

V and J are TRBV4-2 and TRBJ2-7; D is possibly TRBD1 (5 bases). There are 15 residues in the CDR3. Trimming pared 1 base from V and 2 bases from J, leaving 12 bases between. Germline assignment: CDR1 LGHNA and CDR2 YNFKEQ. For the CDR3, the DNA is TGTGCCAGCAGCCAAGTAGGGCAGGGCACCTACGAGCAGTACTTC. Translated, it gives CASSQVGQGTYEQYF.

The chain employs TRBV2 and TRBJ1-2; 7 bases match TRBD1. CDR1 is SNHLY and CDR2 is FYNNEI in the germline V gene. V dropped 6 bases and J dropped 2; count of bases not matched to a gene: 9. This CDR3 is 15 amino acids long. CDR3 amino acids: CASRGGQIRNYGYTF. The CDR3 DNA reads TGTGCCAGCAGGGGGGGACAGATACGAAACTATGGCTACACCTTC. Full variable domain (missing parts from reference TRBV2 and TRBJ1-2): EPEVTQTPSHQVTQMGQEVILRCVPISNHLYFYWYRQILGQKVEFLVSFYNNEISEKSEIFDDQFSVERPDGSNFTLKIRSTKLEDSAMYFCASRGGQIRNYGYTFGSGTRLTVV.

The chain recombines TRBV7-8 with TRBJ1-4; 8 bases agree with TRBD1. The V gene's germline CDR1 is SGHVS and CDR2 FQNEAQ. The CDR3 runs to 14 residues. The V gene end was trimmed by 4 bases and the J gene end by 8 bases; junction bases not matched to a gene: 6. CDR3 amino acids: CASSSSGGWEKLFF. The CDR3 region has the DNA TGTGCCAGCAGCTCCTCAGGGGGCTGGGAAAAACTGTTTTTT.

The V call is TRBV18, the J call TRBJ2-3; 10 bases agree with TRBD2. Trimming at V came to 2 bases and at J to 6 bases, leaving 8 bases not matched to a gene. This CDR3 region has 16 residues. Per germline, CDR1 KGHSH and CDR2 LQKENI. In nucleotides, the CDR3 is TGTGCCAGCTCACCAAGCCCTAGCGGGAGTGGGGATACGCAGTATTTT. Translating it yields CASSPSPSGSGDTQYF.

The chain uses TRBV15 and TRBJ2-1, with TRBD2 identical over 7 bases. Per the germline V gene, CDR1 is LNHNV and CDR2 is YYDKDF (reference sequence). The CDR3 is made up of 14 amino acids. V shed 3 bases, J shed 6 bases, and the junction held 5 bases outside the gene matches. Here the CDR3 reads CATSSRGLINEQFF. The DNA for the CDR3 is TGTGCCACCAGCAGCCGGGGACTAATCAATGAGCAGTTCTTC.

The chain is built from TRBV11-3 and TRBJ2-4; TRBD1 matches at 7 bases. With V trimmed by 1 base and J by 7 bases, 7 bases remained unmatched. The CDR3 consists of 15 residues. Germline V gene sequence: CDR1 SGHNT, CDR2 YENEEA. The CDR3 spells CASSLVTDRDNIQYF. CDR3 DNA: TGTGCCAGCAGCTTAGTCACCGACAGGGATAACATTCAGTACTTC.

V and J are TRBV4-1 and TRBJ2-2, with D possibly TRBD1 on 6 matching bases. In germline, CDR1 is MGHRA, CDR2 YSYEKL. Between the trimmed V and J ends, which lost 0 bases and 6 bases, there was a span of 14 bases. The CDR3 covers 16 residues. The CDR3 loop reads CASSQEAQGLPGELFF. CDR3 nucleotides: TGCGCCAGCAGCCAAGAAGCACAGGGTCTACCCGGGGAGCTGTTTTTT.

V is TRBV4-3 and J is TRBJ2-3; D remains unclear. V lost 0 bases to trimming and J lost 4 bases, with 11 bases between them. CDR1 and CDR2 from the germline V gene are LGHNA and YSLEER. The CDR3 loop spans 15 amino acids. For the CDR3, the DNA is TGCGCCAGCAGCCAAGAGAAGCGAGATGCAGATACGCAGTATTTT. Translating gives CASSQEKRDADTQYF.